Listed below are T cell receptor beta chains from one sample, sequenced in a study of shared clonotypes between healthy human individuals. Method: immunoSEQ multiplex PCR; TCRdb's copy keeps in-frame clones and lacks some. Of 750,000 to 1,000,000 clones in the sample, roughly 92% were seen once. The specimen was naive CD8+ T cells sorted from blood. These TCRs come from a man aged 25 to 45 in good health. Each CDR3 is given with its conserved first and last residue. The order of the fields is CDR3 length, V gene, J gene, D gene, CDR3 protein, CDR3 DNA. A D gene is named only where the DNA matches it firmly.

cdr3_length: 13
v_call: TRBV5-6
j_call: TRBJ2-1
d_call: -
cdr3_aa: CASSWGDYNEQFF
cdr3_nt: TGTGCCAGCAGCTGGGGAGACTACAATGAGCAGTTCTTC

cdr3_length: 14
v_call: TRBV27
j_call: TRBJ2-3
d_call: -
cdr3_aa: CASSLIFPEHTQYF
cdr3_nt: TGTGCCAGCAGTTTAATATTTCCCGAGCATACGCAGTATTTT

cdr3_length: 12
v_call: TRBV14
j_call: TRBJ2-7
d_call: -
cdr3_aa: CASSQVGNEQYF
cdr3_nt: TGTGCCAGCAGCCAAGTCGGCAACGAGCAGTACTTC

cdr3_length: 11
v_call: TRBV6-6
j_call: TRBJ2-5
d_call: -
cdr3_aa: CASRGLETQYF
cdr3_nt: TGTGCCAGCAGGGGTTTAGAGACCCAGTACTTC

cdr3_length: 16
v_call: TRBV28
j_call: TRBJ2-5
d_call: -
cdr3_aa: CASTPNDRFFQETQYF
cdr3_nt: TGTGCCAGCACTCCCAACGACAGATTTTTTCAAGAGACCCAGTACTTC

cdr3_length: 16
v_call: TRBV6-5
j_call: TRBJ2-1
d_call: -
cdr3_aa: CASSYSIADSYNEQFF
cdr3_nt: TGTGCCAGCAGTTACTCGATTGCAGACTCCTACAATGAGCAGTTCTTC

cdr3_length: 14
v_call: TRBV10-3
j_call: TRBJ2-7
d_call: TRBD2
cdr3_aa: CAIIEREGSYEQYF
cdr3_nt: TGTGCCATCATTGAGCGGGAGGGCTCCTACGAGCAGTACTTC

cdr3_length: 15
v_call: TRBV30
j_call: TRBJ1-2
d_call: -
cdr3_aa: CAWSVNFGDNYGYTF
cdr3_nt: TGTGCCTGGAGTGTTAATTTTGGGGATAACTATGGCTACACCTTC

cdr3_length: 13
v_call: TRBV29-1
j_call: TRBJ2-1
d_call: -
cdr3_aa: CSVDIDGDNEQFF
cdr3_nt: TGCAGCGTTGATATCGATGGGGACAATGAGCAGTTCTTC

cdr3_length: 17
v_call: TRBV10-2
j_call: TRBJ1-5
d_call: TRBD1
cdr3_aa: CASSDALWTGGGQPQHF
cdr3_nt: TGCGCCAGCAGTGACGCCCTATGGACAGGGGGTGGTCAGCCCCAGCATTTT

cdr3_length: 12
v_call: TRBV28
j_call: TRBJ2-7
d_call: -
cdr3_aa: CASITEGSEQYF
cdr3_nt: TGTGCCAGCATAACAGAGGGGAGCGAGCAGTACTTC

cdr3_length: 10
v_call: TRBV2
j_call: TRBJ1-1
d_call: -
cdr3_aa: CASRGDEAFF
cdr3_nt: TGTGCCAGCAGGGGGGATGAAGCTTTCTTT

cdr3_length: 15
v_call: TRBV28
j_call: TRBJ1-5
d_call: -
cdr3_aa: CASSYPRGRNQPQHF
cdr3_nt: TGTGCCAGCTCTTACCCACGGGGGAGGAATCAGCCCCAGCATTTT

cdr3_length: 19
v_call: TRBV15
j_call: TRBJ2-1
d_call: -
cdr3_aa: CATSRDSDSTTSSYNEQFF
cdr3_nt: TGTGCCACCAGCAGAGATTCGGACTCCACGACAAGCTCCTACAATGAGCAGTTCTTC

cdr3_length: 14
v_call: TRBV6-1
j_call: TRBJ2-7
d_call: TRBD1
cdr3_aa: CASRIMDRDYEQYF
cdr3_nt: TGTGCCAGCAGAATCATGGACAGGGACTACGAGCAGTACTTC

cdr3_length: 13
v_call: TRBV5-1
j_call: TRBJ2-5
d_call: TRBD2
cdr3_aa: CASSGSGEETQYF
cdr3_nt: TGCGCCAGCAGCGGTAGCGGGGAAGAGACCCAGTACTTC